This T cell receptor (beta chain) is drawn from a study of control samples from healthy donors and cancer patients. Only in-frame clones appear in the TCRdb table, and some are missing; sequencing was by immunoSEQ multiplex PCR. This sample has some 120,000 clones; roughly 95% occur once, and the top ten carry about 4%. The germline gives CDR1 MNHEY, CDR2 SMNVEV (reference sequence). V lost 2 bases and J lost 3, with 15 bases in between. The CDR3 sequence is 16 residues long. The sequence was obtained from a man in his thirties or forties in good health. The genes are TRBV27 and TRBJ2-3, with D perhaps matching TRBD1 (6 bases). Sequenced material: blood. CDR3: CASSLTPGQLTDTQYF. CDR3 coding DNA: TGTGCCAGCAGTTTAACCCCGGGACAACTTACAGATACGCAGTATTTT.